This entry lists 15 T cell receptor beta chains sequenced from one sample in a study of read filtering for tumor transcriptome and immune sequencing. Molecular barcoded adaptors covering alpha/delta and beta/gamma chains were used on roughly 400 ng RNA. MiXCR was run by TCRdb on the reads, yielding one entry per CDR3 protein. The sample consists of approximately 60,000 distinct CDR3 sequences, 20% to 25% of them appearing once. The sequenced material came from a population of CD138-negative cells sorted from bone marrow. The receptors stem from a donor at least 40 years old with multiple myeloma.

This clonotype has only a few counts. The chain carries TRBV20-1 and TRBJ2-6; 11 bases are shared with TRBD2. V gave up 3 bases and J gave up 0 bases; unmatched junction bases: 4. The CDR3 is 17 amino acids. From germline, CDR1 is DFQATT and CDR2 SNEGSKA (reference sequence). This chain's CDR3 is CSASELAGASGANVLTF. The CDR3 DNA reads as TGCAGTGCTAGTGAACTAGCGGGGGCCTCTGGGGCCAACGTCCTGACTTTC.

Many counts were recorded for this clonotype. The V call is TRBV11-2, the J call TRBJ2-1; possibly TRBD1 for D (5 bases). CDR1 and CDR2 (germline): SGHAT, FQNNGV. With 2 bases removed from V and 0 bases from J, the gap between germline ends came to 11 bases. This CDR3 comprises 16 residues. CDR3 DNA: TGTGCCAGCAGCTTACAGGGCCCTAGCTCCTACAATGAGCAGTTCTTC. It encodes CASSLQGPSSYNEQFF.

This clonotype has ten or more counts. Here the CDR3 reads CASSLAFGGRLQETQYF. In nucleotides, the CDR3 is TGTGCCAGCAGCTTAGCTTTCGGCGGGCGTCTACAAGAGACCCAGTACTTC. V gene TRBV7-8 combines with J gene TRBJ2-5; D may be TRBD2 (5 bases). Germline V lookup: CDR1 SGHVS, CDR2 FQNEAQ. The CDR3 sequence is 17 residues long. V lost 0 bases to trimming and J lost 2 bases, with 16 bases between them.

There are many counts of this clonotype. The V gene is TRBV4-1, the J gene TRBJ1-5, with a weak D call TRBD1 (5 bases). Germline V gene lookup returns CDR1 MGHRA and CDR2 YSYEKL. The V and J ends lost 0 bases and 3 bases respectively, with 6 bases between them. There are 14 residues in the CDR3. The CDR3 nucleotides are TGCGCCAGCAGCCAAGAGACAGACAATCAGCCCCAGCATTTT. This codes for CASSQETDNQPQHF.

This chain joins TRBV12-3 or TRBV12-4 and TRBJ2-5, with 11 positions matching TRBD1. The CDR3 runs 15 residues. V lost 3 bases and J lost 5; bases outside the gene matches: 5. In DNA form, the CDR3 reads TGTGCCAGCAGTTTGGGGACAGGGGGTCGGGAGACCCAGTACTTC. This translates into CASSLGTGGRETQYF.

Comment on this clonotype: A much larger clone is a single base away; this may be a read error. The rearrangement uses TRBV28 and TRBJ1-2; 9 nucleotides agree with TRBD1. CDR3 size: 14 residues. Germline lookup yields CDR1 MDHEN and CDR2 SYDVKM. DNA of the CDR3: TGTGCCAGCAGCATGACAGGGGGAACCTATGGCTTCACCTTC. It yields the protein CASSMTGGTYGFTF.

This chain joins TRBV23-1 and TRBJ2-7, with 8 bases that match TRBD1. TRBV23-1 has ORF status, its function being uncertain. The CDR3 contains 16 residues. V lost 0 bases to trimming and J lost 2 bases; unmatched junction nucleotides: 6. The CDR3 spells CASSQSETGEAYEQYF. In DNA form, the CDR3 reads TGCGCCAGCAGTCAATCGGAGACAGGGGAAGCCTACGAGCAGTACTTC.

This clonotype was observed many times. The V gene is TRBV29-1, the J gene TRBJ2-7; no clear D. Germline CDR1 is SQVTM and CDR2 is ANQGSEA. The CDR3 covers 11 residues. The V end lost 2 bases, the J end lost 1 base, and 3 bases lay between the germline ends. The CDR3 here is CSVERSYEQYF. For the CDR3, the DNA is TGCAGCGTTGAAAGATCCTACGAGCAGTACTTC.

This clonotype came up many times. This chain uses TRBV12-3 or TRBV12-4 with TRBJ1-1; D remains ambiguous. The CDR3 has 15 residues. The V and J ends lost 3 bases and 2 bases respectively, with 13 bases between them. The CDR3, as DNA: TGTGCCAGCAGTTTCCTACCCCAGATAAACACTGAAGCTTTCTTT. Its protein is CASSFLPQINTEAFF.

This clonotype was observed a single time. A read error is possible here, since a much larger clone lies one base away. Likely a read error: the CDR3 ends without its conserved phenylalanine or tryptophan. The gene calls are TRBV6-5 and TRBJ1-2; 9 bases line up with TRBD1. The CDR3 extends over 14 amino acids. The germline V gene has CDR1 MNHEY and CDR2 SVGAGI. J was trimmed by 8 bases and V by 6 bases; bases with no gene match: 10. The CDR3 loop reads CASRSSRDRDGYTS. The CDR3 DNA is TGTGCCAGCAGGTCGTCCCGGGACAGGGACGGCTACACCTCC.

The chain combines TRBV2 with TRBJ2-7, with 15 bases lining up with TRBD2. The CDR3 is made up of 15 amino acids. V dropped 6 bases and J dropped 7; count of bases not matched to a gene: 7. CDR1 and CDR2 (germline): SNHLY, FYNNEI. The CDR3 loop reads CASRGTSGGSPEQYF. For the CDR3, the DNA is TGTGCCAGCAGGGGGACTAGCGGGGGGTCCCCGGAGCAGTACTTC.

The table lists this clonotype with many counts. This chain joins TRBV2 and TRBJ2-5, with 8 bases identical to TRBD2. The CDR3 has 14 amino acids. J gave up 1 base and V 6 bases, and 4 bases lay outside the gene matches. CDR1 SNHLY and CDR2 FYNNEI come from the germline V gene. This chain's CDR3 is CASRDGLAQETQYF. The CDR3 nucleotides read TGTGCCAGCAGGGATGGACTAGCCCAAGAGACCCAGTACTTC.

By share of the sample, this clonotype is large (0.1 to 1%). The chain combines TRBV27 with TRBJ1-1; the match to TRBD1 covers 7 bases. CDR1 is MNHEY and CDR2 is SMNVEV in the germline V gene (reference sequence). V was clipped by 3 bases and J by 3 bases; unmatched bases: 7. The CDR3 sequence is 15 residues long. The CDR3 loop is CASSLQGVFHTEAFF. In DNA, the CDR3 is TGTGCCAGCAGTTTGCAGGGGGTCTTCCACACTGAAGCTTTCTTT.

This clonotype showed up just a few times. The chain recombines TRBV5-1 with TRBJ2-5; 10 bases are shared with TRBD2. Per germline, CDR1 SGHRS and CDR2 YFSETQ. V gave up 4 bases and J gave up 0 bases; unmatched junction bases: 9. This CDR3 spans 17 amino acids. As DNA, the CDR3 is TGCGCCAGCAGCCCCGGACTAGCGGAGACAAACCAAGAGACCCAGTACTTC. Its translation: CASSPGLAETNQETQYF.

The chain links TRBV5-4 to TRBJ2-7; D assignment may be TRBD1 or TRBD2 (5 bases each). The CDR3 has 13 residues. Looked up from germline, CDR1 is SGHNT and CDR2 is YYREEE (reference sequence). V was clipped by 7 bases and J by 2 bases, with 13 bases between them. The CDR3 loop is CASSGPGPYEQYF. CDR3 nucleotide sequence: TGTGCCAGCTCAGGACCGGGACCCTACGAGCAGTACTTC.